Below, 4 T cell receptor beta chains from the same sample are listed, as sequenced in a study of blood T cell repertoires in COVID-19. Clones were sequenced by immunoSEQ multiplex PCR, and TCRdb holds only the in-frame ones, with some missing. The sample records some 250,000 clones, around 83% being singletons. Sequenced sample: peripheral blood. The receptors derive from a woman aged 60-75 years with active or convalescent COVID-19.

The V call is TRBV11-2, the J call TRBJ2-2; D unresolved. V was clipped by 4 bases and J by 5 bases, with 17 bases between them. The CDR3 contains 16 residues. Germline loops: CDR1 SGHAT, CDR2 FQNNGV. The CDR3 coding sequence is TGTGCCAGCAGCTGGTCCCCGGCTGCGAGGACCGGGGAGCTGTTTTTT. Encoded protein: CASSWSPAARTGELFF.

The chain couples TRBV30 to TRBJ1-2; TRBD1 aligns across 7 bases. The CDR3 is made up of 14 amino acids. CDR1 and CDR2 (germline): GTSNPN, SVGIG (reference sequence). Trimming at V came to 2 bases and at J to 4 bases, leaving 7 bases not matched to a gene. This CDR3 reads CAWSPTGQSYGYTF. The CDR3 DNA reads as TGTGCCTGGAGTCCCACGGGACAGAGCTATGGCTACACCTTC.

This clone appeared a few times. This chain connects TRBV6-5 to TRBJ1-5; 10 bases fit TRBD1. This CDR3 has 14 amino acids. Germline-derived CDR1 and CDR2 are MNHEY and SVGAGI. The V segment lost 6 bases and the J segment 6 bases; nucleotides outside the gene matches: 5. The CDR3 loop reads CASRIRTGGQPQHF. CDR3 in DNA: TGTGCCAGCAGAATCCGGACAGGGGGTCAGCCCCAGCATTTT.

V gene TRBV7-3 combines with J gene TRBJ2-1; tentatively, D is TRBD1 (6 bases). The V end was cut by 4 bases, the J end by 4 bases, with 11 bases between. CDR1 and CDR2 from the germline V gene are SGHTA and FQGTGA. The CDR3 consists of 14 residues. The CDR3 here is CASSWGHQYNEQFF. CDR3 coding DNA: TGTGCCAGCAGCTGGGGACACCAATACAATGAGCAGTTCTTC.